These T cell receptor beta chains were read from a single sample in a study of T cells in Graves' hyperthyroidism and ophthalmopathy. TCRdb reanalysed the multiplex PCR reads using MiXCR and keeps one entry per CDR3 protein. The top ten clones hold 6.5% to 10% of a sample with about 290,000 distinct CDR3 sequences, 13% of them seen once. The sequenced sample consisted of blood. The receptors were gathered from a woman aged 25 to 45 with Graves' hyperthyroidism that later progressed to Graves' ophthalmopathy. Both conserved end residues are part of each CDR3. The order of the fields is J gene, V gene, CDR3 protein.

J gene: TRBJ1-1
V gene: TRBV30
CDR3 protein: CAWTFGGRTEAFF

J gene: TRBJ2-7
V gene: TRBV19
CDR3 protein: CASSIDSSGPYEQYF

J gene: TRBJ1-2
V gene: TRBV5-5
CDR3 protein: CASSLGTSSHYGYTF

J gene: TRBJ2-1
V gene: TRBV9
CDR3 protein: CASSPTGTAHREQFF

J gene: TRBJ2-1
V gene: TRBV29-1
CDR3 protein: CSALPFLTSGSNDEQFF

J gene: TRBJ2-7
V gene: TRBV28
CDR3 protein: CASSPGTSGTCEQYF

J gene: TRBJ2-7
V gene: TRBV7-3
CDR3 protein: CASSLKAGAHEQYF

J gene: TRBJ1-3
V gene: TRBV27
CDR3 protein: CASSSLGTGEGNTIYF

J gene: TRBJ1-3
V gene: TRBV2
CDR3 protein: CASKSSGTGTGNTIYF

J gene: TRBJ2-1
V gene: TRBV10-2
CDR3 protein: CASSELTGNEQFF

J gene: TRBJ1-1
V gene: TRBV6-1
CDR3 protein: CASRIRTGTYTEAFF

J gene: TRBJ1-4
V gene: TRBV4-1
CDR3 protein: CASRRQGQQNNEKLFF

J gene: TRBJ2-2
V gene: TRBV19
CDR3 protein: CASFEGPYTGELFF

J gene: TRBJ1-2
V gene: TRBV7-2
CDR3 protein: CASTWGRNYGYTF

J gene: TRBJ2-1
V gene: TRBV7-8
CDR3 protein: CASSTRPHNEQFF

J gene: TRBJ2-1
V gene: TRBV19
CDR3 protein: CASSMPGYNEQFF

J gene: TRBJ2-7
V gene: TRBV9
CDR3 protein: CASSVGLAGSYEQYF

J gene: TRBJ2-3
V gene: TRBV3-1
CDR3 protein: CASSQVWGGQEGDTQYF

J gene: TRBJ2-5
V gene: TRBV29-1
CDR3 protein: CSVENRNQETQYF

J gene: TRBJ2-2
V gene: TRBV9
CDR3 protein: CASSVNSNTGELFF

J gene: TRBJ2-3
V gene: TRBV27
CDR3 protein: CASSFGQDPVNTQYF

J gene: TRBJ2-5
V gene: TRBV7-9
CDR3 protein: CASTPSHGKETQYF